The 18 T cell receptor beta chains below all came from one sample that was sequenced in a study of blood T cell repertoires in COVID-19. TCRdb keeps only in-frame clones here, not all; method: immunoSEQ multiplex PCR. Here the sample spans under 250,000 clones, around 84% being singletons. The sequencing sample was made of PBMCs or T cells enriched from blood (not recorded which). These TCRs come from a man in his forties or fifties who had recovered from COVID-19.

The rearrangement joins TRBV2 to TRBJ2-3; TRBD2 aligns across 11 bases. The CDR3 consists of 15 residues. Unmatched junction bases numbered 4, after V lost 6 bases and J lost 2 bases. Germline lookup yields CDR1 SNHLY and CDR2 FYNNEI. The CDR3 sequence: CASRRLAGITDTQYF. The CDR3, as DNA: TGTGCCAGCAGGAGACTAGCGGGGATCACAGATACGCAGTATTTT.

In this sample, this clone turned up once. The rearrangement uses TRBV6-5 and TRBJ2-3; no definite D call. Germline values: CDR1 MNHEY, CDR2 SVGAGI. V gave up 0 bases and J gave up 4 bases, with 11 bases separating them. This CDR3 is 15 amino acids long. The chain's CDR3 is CASSYSPSSADTQYF. The CDR3 DNA is TGTGCCAGCAGTTACTCGCCTTCGAGCGCAGATACGCAGTATTTT.

The V call is TRBV19, the J call TRBJ1-5, with 12 nucleotides matching TRBD1. The CDR3 is 14 residues long. Germline assignment: CDR1 LNHDA and CDR2 SQIVND (reference sequence). The trim removed 10 bases at V and 7 bases at J, leaving 8 bases unmatched. The CDR3 loop is CATGDRGPGQPQHF. The CDR3 region has the DNA TGTGCCACCGGGGACAGGGGGCCGGGACAGCCCCAGCATTTT.

The chain joins TRBV19 to TRBJ1-4; 10 positions match TRBD1. Germline CDR1 and CDR2: LNHDA and SQIVND (reference sequence). The CDR3 has 14 residues. J gave up 4 bases and V 10 bases, and 6 bases lay outside the gene matches. CDR3 bases: TGTGCCACCGGGACAGGGGTGGATAATGAAAAACTGTTTTTT. It is translated as CATGTGVDNEKLFF.

V gene TRBV19 combines with J gene TRBJ1-3; 7 bases match TRBD1. Germline CDR1 LNHDA, CDR2 SQIVND (reference sequence). The V segment lost 8 bases and the J segment 3 bases; nucleotides outside the gene matches: 16. The CDR3 consists of 17 residues. The CDR3 loop reads CASRRDSRDSNGNTIYF. DNA for the CDR3: TGTGCCAGTCGTCGCGACTCGAGGGACAGCAATGGAAACACCATATATTTT.

The V gene is TRBV28, the J gene TRBJ2-7; 7 positions agree with TRBD1. CDR1 MDHEN and CDR2 SYDVKM come from the germline V gene. CDR3 length equals 14 residues. The V gene end was trimmed by 1 base and the J gene end by 6 bases; junction bases not matched to a gene: 6. DNA of the CDR3: TGTGCCAGCAGTTTATTACAGGGGTCGGGCGAGCAGTACTTC. Encoded protein: CASSLLQGSGEQYF.

The CDR3 sequence is CASSQVGTGGRKSPLHF. The DNA of the CDR3 is TGTGCCAGCAGCCAAGTGGGGACAGGAGGCCGAAAATCACCCCTCCACTTT. This chain uses TRBV3-1 (or the pseudogene TRBV3-2) with TRBJ1-6, with TRBD1 matching 8 bases. CDR1 is LGHDT, CDR2 YNNKEL, per germline (reference sequence). Trimming removed 1 base from V and 10 bases from J; junction bases left unmatched: 12. This CDR3 comprises 17 residues.

V gene TRBV7-2 combines with J gene TRBJ1-5; D gene ambiguous. There are 14 residues in the CDR3. The V end was cut by 4 bases, the J end by 5 bases, with 12 bases between. CDR1 SGHTA and CDR2 FQGNSA come from the germline V gene. Here the CDR3 reads CASSSRLSDQPQHF. In nucleotides, the CDR3 is TGTGCCAGCAGCTCACGGTTGAGCGATCAGCCCCAGCATTTT.

As DNA, the CDR3 is TGTGCCACCCGGGACAGTGCAACTAATGAAAAACTGTTTTTT. Encoded protein: CATRDSATNEKLFF. The chain couples TRBV10-3 to TRBJ1-4; 7 nucleotides match TRBD1. J was trimmed by 0 bases and V by 10 bases; bases with no gene match: 5. Germline V gene sequence: CDR1 ENHRY, CDR2 SYGVKD. The CDR3 has 14 residues.

The chain uses TRBV19 and TRBJ1-2; TRBD1 is a possible D gene (6 bases). This CDR3 is built from 16 residues. The ends were cut back, 4 bases at V and 4 bases at J, with 19 bases in the middle. CDR1 is LNHDA and CDR2 is SQIVND in the germline V gene (reference sequence). The CDR3: CASSTWTAHSSYGYTF. The CDR3 DNA follows: TGTGCCAGTAGTACCTGGACAGCCCATTCCTCCTATGGCTACACCTTC.

This clone was seen once. V and J are TRBV15 and TRBJ2-5; 9 bases align to TRBD2. The V segment lost 1 base and the J segment 5 bases; nucleotides outside the gene matches: 5. Germline CDR1 reads LNHNV; CDR2 reads YYDKDF (reference sequence). CDR3 size: 15 residues. The CDR3 loop is CATSRVLAGGETQYF. The CDR3 bases are TGTGCCACCAGCAGAGTTTTGGCGGGGGGGGAGACCCAGTACTTC.

The chain recombines TRBV27 with TRBJ1-5; TRBD1 agrees at 11 bases. The CDR3 sequence is 14 residues long. V dropped 4 bases and J dropped 10; count of bases not matched to a gene: 6. CDR1 is MNHEY and CDR2 is SMNVEV in the germline V gene (reference sequence). The CDR3 bases are TGTGCCAGCAGTTCTACGGACAGGGGGCAACCCCAGCATTTT. It encodes CASSSTDRGQPQHF.

The chain joins TRBV21-1 to TRBJ1-5; the table's TRBD1 call for D was not verified on the DNA. TRBV21-1 is noted as a pseudogene. The CDR3 has 17 residues. The CDR3 region is CASSTGLDRDSNQPQHF. In DNA, the CDR3 is TGTGCCAGCAGCACGGGGCTTGACAGGGATAGCAATCAGCCCCAGCATTTT.

The chain links TRBV28 to TRBJ1-2; 8 nucleotides match TRBD1. CDR3 length equals 14 residues. The germline V gene encodes CDR1 MDHEN and CDR2 SYDVKM. Losses at the gene ends were 3 bases for V and 5 bases for J; bases not matched to a gene: 5. The CDR3 reads CASSLIRGRYGYTF. The CDR3 DNA reads TGTGCCAGCAGTTTGATCAGGGGGCGATATGGCTACACCTTC.

The chain couples TRBV7-9 to TRBJ2-1; D is unclear. The V gene lost 1 base and the J gene lost 7 bases, with 5 bases spanning the gap. Germline V gives CDR1 SEHNR, CDR2 FQNEAQ (reference sequence). The CDR3 runs 12 residues. This CDR3 is CASSLGANEQFF. CDR3 DNA: TGTGCCAGCAGCTTAGGGGCAAATGAGCAGTTCTTC.

The genes are TRBV27 and TRBJ1-2, with 7 bases lining up with TRBD1. The CDR3 has 15 residues. The V segment lost 1 base and the J segment 7 bases; nucleotides outside the gene matches: 9. CDR1 and CDR2 (germline): MNHEY, SMNVEV (reference sequence). CDR3 amino acids: CASSLYGDRALGYTF. CDR3 bases: TGTGCCAGCAGTTTATATGGCGACAGGGCGCTTGGCTACACCTTC.

The chain combines TRBV7-3 with TRBJ1-1; maybe TRBD1 (5 bases). Trimming pared 5 bases from V and 4 bases from J, leaving 14 bases between. The CDR3 has 14 residues. Germline lookup yields CDR1 SGHTA and CDR2 FQGTGA. As DNA, the CDR3 is TGTGCCAGCAGCCAGGGAGGTGCGAGCACTGAAGCTTTCTTT. This sequence encodes CASSQGGASTEAFF.

This clone has only a few counts. V is TRBV18 and J is TRBJ1-4, with D possibly being TRBD1 (6 bases). The germline V and J ends were trimmed by 1 base and 8 bases, with 14 bases remaining between them. The CDR3 sequence is 15 residues long. Germline V lookup: CDR1 KGHSH, CDR2 LQKENI. Written as DNA, the CDR3 is TGTGCCAGCTCACCACAGGACAGTCTCGGGGAAAAACTGTTTTTT. It is translated as CASSPQDSLGEKLFF.